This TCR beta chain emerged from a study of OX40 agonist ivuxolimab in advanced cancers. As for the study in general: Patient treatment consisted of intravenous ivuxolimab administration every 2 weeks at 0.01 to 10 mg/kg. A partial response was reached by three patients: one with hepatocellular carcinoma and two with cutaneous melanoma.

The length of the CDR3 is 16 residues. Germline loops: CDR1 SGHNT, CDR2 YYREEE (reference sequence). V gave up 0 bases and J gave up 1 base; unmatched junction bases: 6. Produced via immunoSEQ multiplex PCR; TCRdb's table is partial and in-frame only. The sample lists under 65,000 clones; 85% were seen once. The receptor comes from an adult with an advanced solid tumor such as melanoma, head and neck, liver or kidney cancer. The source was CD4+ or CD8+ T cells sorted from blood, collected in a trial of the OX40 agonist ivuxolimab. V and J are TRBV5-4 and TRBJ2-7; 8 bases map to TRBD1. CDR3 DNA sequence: TGTGCCAGCAGCTTGGCCCGGACAGGGAAGTCCTACGAGCAGTACTTC. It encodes CASSLARTGKSYEQYF.